The sequence of this T cell receptor (beta chain) was determined in a study of cytomegalovirus exposure and HLA in healthy donors. Findings and caveats of the study: Common viral pathogens seemed, in a later analysis, to connect with several of the most significant clusters.

CDR1 is MNHNY, CDR2 SVGAGI, per germline (reference sequence). The CDR3 sequence is 15 residues long. Deletions cut 2 bases from V and 8 bases from J, with 13 bases between. Researchers ran the PCR with 60 Vbeta and 13 Jbeta primers. Data came from immunoSEQ multiplex PCR; TCRdb stores just in-frame clones and leaves some out. The sample holds 120,000 to 150,000 clones, roughly four fifths seen once. This clone was detected only once. Its specificity is unknown. This sequence joins TRBV6-6 and TRBJ1-6, with D unclear. This clonotype was sampled from a man under 40 in good health and CMV-seropositive. The material sequenced was PBMCs. CDR3 residues: CASSYTNRGYSPLHF. CDR3 DNA: TGTGCCAGCAGTTACACCAATCGAGGGTATTCACCCCTCCACTTT.